The source of this T cell receptor (beta chain) is a study of blood T cell repertoires in COVID-19. The table came from immunoSEQ multiplex PCR; TCRdb's copy has only in-frame clones and leaves some out. The table shows about 160,000 clones, with roughly 80% occurring only once. The junction had 6 bases not matched to a gene; V was cut back by 4 bases and J by 2 bases. CDR1 is LGHNA and CDR2 is YNFKEQ in the germline V gene. The CDR3 sequence is 15 residues long. The receptor comes from a woman between 40 and 55 years old with acute COVID-19. The chain couples TRBV4-2 to TRBJ2-5, with 8 bases that match TRBD1. The sample was PBMCs or T cells enriched from blood (not recorded which). The CDR3, as DNA: TGTGCCAGCAGCCCAGGACAGGGCGCTCAAGAGACCCAGTACTTC. Protein sequence: CASSPGQGAQETQYF.